This TCR beta chain was identified during a study of blood T cell repertoires in COVID-19. The CDR3 length is 19 residues. V lost 2 bases to trimming and J lost 0 bases; unmatched junction nucleotides: 11. Per germline, CDR1 SGHTA and CDR2 FQGNSA. Repertoires were generated with immunoSEQ multiplex PCR, while TCRdb's copy carries only in-frame clones and drops some. The table has 140,000 or so clones, around 79% seen once. V usage is TRBV7-2 and J usage is TRBJ2-7, with TRBD2 identical over 12 bases. The sample comprised peripheral blood. The TCR comes from a man aged 50 to 60 with active or convalescent COVID-19. In DNA form, the CDR3 reads TGTGCCAGCAGCTTAACGTCACGGGAGACTAGCGGGAGCTCCTACGAGCAGTACTTC. It encodes CASSLTSRETSGSSYEQYF.